Listed here are 10 T cell receptor beta chains from one sample, sequenced in a study of blood T cell repertoires in COVID-19. Sequenced by immunoSEQ multiplex PCR; TCRdb stores in-frame clones only, minus some. Among about 240,000 clones listed, 75% to 85% were seen once. Material: peripheral blood. Receptor source: a human donor in a cohort sampled during active COVID-19.

This rearrangement joins TRBV7-9 to TRBJ1-6; a weak D match, TRBD1 (6 bases). CDR1 SEHNR and CDR2 FQNEAQ come from the germline V gene (reference sequence). CDR3 size: 17 residues. V was shortened by 4 bases and J by 8 bases, with 21 bases between the two germline ends. CDR3 in amino acids: CASSSLKEQGIYSPLHF. In nucleotides, the CDR3 is TGTGCCAGCAGCTCCCTCAAAGAACAGGGAATTTATTCACCCCTCCACTTT.

CDR3 region: CAWRDEGGAWTEAFF. Written as DNA, the CDR3 is TGTGCCTGGAGGGACGAAGGGGGCGCGTGGACTGAAGCTTTCTTT. This chain uses TRBV30 with TRBJ1-1; 7 bases match TRBD1. CDR1 and CDR2 (germline): GTSNPN, SVGIG (reference sequence). Trimming took 3 bases from V and 5 from J; bases not matched to a gene: 12. The CDR3 consists of 15 residues.

This clone was recorded a few times. The chain recombines TRBV5-1 with TRBJ2-2; 9 bases fit TRBD1. The junction had 6 bases not matched to a gene; V was cut back by 4 bases and J by 5 bases. Germline lookup yields CDR1 SGHRS and CDR2 YFSETQ. The CDR3 has 15 residues. The CDR3 protein is CASSMGTGQTGELFF. The DNA of the CDR3 is TGCGCCAGCAGCATGGGGACAGGGCAAACCGGGGAGCTGTTTTTT.

The J gene is TRBJ2-1, the V gene TRBV28; tentative D call: TRBD2 (6 bases). Germline assignment: CDR1 MDHEN and CDR2 SYDVKM. Trimming shortened V by 6 bases and J by 0 bases, and 27 bases separated the two germline ends. CDR3 length: 20 amino acids. The CDR3 DNA follows: TGTGCCAGCAGCACCGACCTCGGGGGTCGTGTTATAAGCTCCTACAATGAGCAGTTCTTC. Its protein product is CASSTDLGGRVISSYNEQFF.

Concerning this clone itself: This CDR3 is also generated by other DNA sequences in the sample. This sequence joins TRBV3-1 (or the pseudogene TRBV3-2) and TRBJ2-5; D may be TRBD1 (5 bases). Trimming cost V 4 bases and J 3 bases, with 9 bases left between them. CDR3 length equals 13 residues. The germline V gene encodes CDR1 LGHDT and CDR2 YNNKEL (reference sequence). This CDR3 reads CASSRGGEETQYF. The CDR3 DNA is TGTGCCAGCAGCCGGGGCGGTGAAGAGACCCAGTACTTC.

The chain is built from TRBV28 and TRBJ2-5, with 10 positions matching TRBD2. J gave up 7 bases and V 6 bases, and 8 bases lay outside the gene matches. The length of the CDR3 is 14 residues. Germline V gene data show CDR1 as MDHEN and CDR2 as SYDVKM. The CDR3, as DNA: TGTGCCAGCAGCACCCCAGCGGGAGGGATGACCCAGTACTTC. Translation: CASSTPAGGMTQYF.

This clone was counted only a few times. V and J are TRBV29-1 and TRBJ2-3; 10 bases line up with TRBD2. This CDR3 has 15 amino acids. J lost 4 bases, V lost 1 base, and 5 bases had no gene match. Germline V lookup: CDR1 SQVTM, CDR2 ANQGSEA. The CDR3 region is CSVEGAGGIADTQYF. The CDR3 bases are TGCAGCGTTGAAGGAGCGGGAGGGATCGCAGATACGCAGTATTTT.

The J gene is TRBJ2-7, the V gene TRBV28, with 8 bases that match TRBD2. Germline loops: CDR1 MDHEN, CDR2 SYDVKM. The CDR3 totals 16 residues. V was clipped by 8 bases and J by 0 bases; unmatched bases: 12. For the CDR3, the DNA is TGTGCCAGCGTGGGGGTAACTAGCGGCAGCTCCTACGAGCAGTACTTC. Protein: CASVGVTSGSSYEQYF. The entire variable domain, with the rest obtained from reference TRBV28 and TRBJ2-7, is as follows: DVKVTQSSRYLVKRTGEKVFLECVQDMDHENMFWYRQDPGLGLRLIYFSYDVKMKEKGDIPEGYSVSREKKERFSLILESASTNQTSMYLCASVGVTSGSSYEQYFGPGTRLTVT.

The V call is TRBV12-3 or TRBV12-4, the J call TRBJ1-2; maybe TRBD1 (6 bases). CDR3 length: 13 residues. V lost 6 bases to trimming and J lost 2 bases, with 10 bases between them. The CDR3 DNA is TGTGCCAGCAGCCGCGGACAGAACTATGGCTACACCTTC. It yields the protein CASSRGQNYGYTF.

The chain carries TRBV9 and TRBJ2-1, with TRBD2 matching over 11 bases. The J segment lost 5 bases and the V segment lost 0 bases, leaving 4 bases of the junction unmatched. This CDR3 is built from 16 residues. The germline V gene has CDR1 SGDLS and CDR2 YYNGEE. The CDR3 sequence is CASSVAVLAGDNEQFF. The CDR3 DNA follows: TGTGCCAGCAGCGTAGCTGTACTAGCGGGAGACAATGAGCAGTTCTTC.